One and the same sample provided the 29 T cell receptor beta chains below, sequenced in a study of cytomegalovirus exposure and HLA in healthy donors. Both 60 Vbeta primers and 13 Jbeta primers went into the PCR. The method was immunoSEQ multiplex PCR; TCRdb's version includes in-frame clones alone and lacks a portion of them. The profile shows approximately 110,000 clones, roughly 69% of them singletons. Specimen: PBMCs. These receptor sequences come from a man aged 50 or older in good health and CMV-seropositive.

The chain recombines TRBV12-5 with TRBJ2-3; 7 bases are a match to TRBD2. The CDR3 consists of 17 residues. Germline V gene data show CDR1 as LGHNT and CDR2 as FRNRAP. Trimming cost V 6 bases and J 0 bases; bases outside gene matches: 12. CDR3 sequence: CASGPRGSGLSTDTQYF. The DNA for the CDR3 is TGTGCTAGTGGCCCCCGCGGGAGCGGGCTTAGCACAGATACGCAGTATTTT.

The chain has TRBV5-5 and TRBJ1-5, with 7 bases lining up with TRBD1. This CDR3 has 15 residues. Germline values: CDR1 SGHKS, CDR2 YYEKEE (reference sequence). V lost 3 bases, J lost 5 bases, and 8 bases stayed unmatched. The CDR3 reads CASSSWDSGYQPQHF. CDR3 coding DNA: TGTGCCAGCAGCTCTTGGGACAGTGGATATCAGCCCCAGCATTTT.

The chain has TRBV5-1 and TRBJ2-7; D not resolved. The CDR3 spans 13 residues. Germline assignment: CDR1 SGHRS and CDR2 YFSETQ. Deletions cut 0 bases from V and 3 bases from J, with 7 bases between. The CDR3 loop reads CASSLDSLYEQYF. Written as DNA, the CDR3 is TGCGCCAGCAGCTTGGACAGTCTCTACGAGCAGTACTTC.

CDR3 DNA: TGTGCCAGCAGCTTAGGGCCACCGCGGAACGGTTACGAGCAGTACTTC. Its translation: CASSLGPPRNGYEQYF. V is TRBV7-9 and J is TRBJ2-7; D remains unclear. The germline V gene encodes CDR1 SEHNR and CDR2 FQNEAQ (reference sequence). The CDR3 totals 16 residues. Trimming shortened V by 1 base and J by 4 bases, and 17 bases separated the two germline ends.

The chain uses TRBV2 and TRBJ2-5; possible D gene TRBD1, 7 bases. Germline V gene data show CDR1 as SNHLY and CDR2 as FYNNEI. The CDR3 sequence is 15 residues long. V lost 6 bases and J lost 5, with 19 bases in between. CDR3 in DNA: TGTGCCAGCAGACTCGGAGGGGGCGTGTGGGAGACCCAGTACTTC. It encodes CASRLGGGVWETQYF.

The chain is built from TRBV7-3 and TRBJ2-3; the D gene is possibly TRBD2 (5 bases). Germline CDR1 SGHTA, CDR2 FQGTGA. The CDR3 is made up of 13 amino acids. The germline V and J ends were trimmed by 2 bases and 4 bases, with 7 bases remaining between them. CDR3 protein: CASSLQRSDTQYF. The CDR3 DNA sequence: TGTGCCAGCAGCTTACAGCGGTCAGATACGCAGTATTTT.

The chain employs TRBV4-1 and TRBJ1-1; tentative D call: TRBD1 (6 bases). Germline V gene lookup returns CDR1 MGHRA and CDR2 YSYEKL. Trimming took off 3 bases at V and 5 bases at J, with 16 bases between the two ends. The CDR3 is 15 amino acids. In DNA form, the CDR3 reads TGCGCCAGCAGCCACCCGATACAGGGCCGGACTGAAGCTTTCTTT. It codes for CASSHPIQGRTEAFF.

The gene calls are TRBV7-9 and TRBJ2-7; D is uncertain. Trimming took 5 bases from V and 1 from J, leaving 15 bases between them. Germline V lookup: CDR1 SEHNR, CDR2 FQNEAQ (reference sequence). This CDR3 region has 15 residues. DNA for the CDR3: TGTGCCAGCAGCCCGCCCGACGCCGGGTCCTACGAGCAGTACTTC. Its translation: CASSPPDAGSYEQYF.

The chain has TRBV11-2 and TRBJ2-6, with D perhaps TRBD1 (5 bases). This CDR3 has 17 amino acids. V was clipped by 3 bases and J by 3 bases, with 15 bases between them. The V gene's germline CDR1 is SGHAT and CDR2 FQNNGV. CDR3 in amino acids: CASSFIGLRDGANVLTF. In DNA, the CDR3 is TGTGCCAGCAGCTTCATAGGGCTCAGGGATGGGGCCAACGTCCTGACTTTC.

This clone was seen just once. The V and J genes are TRBV9 and TRBJ2-1, with TRBD2 matching over 7 bases. The V gene end was trimmed by 4 bases and the J gene end by 1 base; junction bases not matched to a gene: 5. The CDR3 has 15 residues. Germline V CDR1 and CDR2: SGDLS, YYNGEE. CDR3 in DNA: TGTGCCAGCAGCAACCGCGGGAGTTCCTACAATGAGCAGTTCTTC. This codes for CASSNRGSSYNEQFF.

Only a few counts were recorded for this clone. The CDR3 nucleotides are TGTGCCAGCAGTTTCGGGGACTCCACCTACAATGAGCAGTTCTTC. Its translation is CASSFGDSTYNEQFF. V usage is TRBV5-5 and J usage is TRBJ2-1, with D possibly being TRBD2 (6 bases). The CDR3 length is 15 residues. Germline values: CDR1 SGHKS, CDR2 YYEKEE (reference sequence). V lost 5 bases and J 2 bases, leaving 14 bases between the germline ends.

The genes are TRBV25-1 and TRBJ1-5, with D uncertain. Germline CDR1 is MGHDK and CDR2 is SYGVNS. The germline V and J ends were trimmed by 3 bases and 6 bases, with 9 bases remaining between them. The CDR3 has 13 amino acids. The CDR3 DNA sequence: TGTGCCAGCAGTGATTCCGGACTTCAGCCCCAGCATTTT. Translating it yields CASSDSGLQPQHF.

The chain carries TRBV4-1 and TRBJ2-7, with 11 bases that match TRBD1. The CDR3 is made up of 17 amino acids. Germline CDR1 is MGHRA and CDR2 is YSYEKL. V shed 3 bases and J 2 bases; nucleotides not matched to a gene: 9. CDR3 coding DNA: TGCGCCAGCAGCCATTATGGACAGGGGGCTTGTCCCTACGAGCAGTACTTC. This sequence encodes CASSHYGQGACPYEQYF.

The genes are TRBV5-6 and TRBJ2-6, with TRBD1 identical over 9 bases. This CDR3 has 17 residues. With 5 bases clipped from V and 6 bases from J, the junction kept 12 bases outside the gene matches. CDR1 SGHDT and CDR2 YYEEEE come from the germline V gene. The CDR3 nucleotides are TGTGCCAGCAGGTCCGGGACAGGGCCCTTTGTGGCCAACGTCCTGACTTTC. The encoded protein is CASRSGTGPFVANVLTF. The complete variable domain, with remaining parts taken from reference TRBV5-6 and TRBJ2-6, reads DAGVTQSPTHLIKTRGQQVTLRCSPKSGHDTVSWYQQALGQGPQFIFQYYEEEERQRGNFPDRFSGHQFPNYSSELNVNALLLGDSALYLCASRSGTGPFVANVLTFGAGSRLTVL.

V is TRBV5-4 and J is TRBJ2-5; 7 bases agree with TRBD1. Germline V gene lookup returns CDR1 SGHNT and CDR2 YYREEE (reference sequence). The CDR3 runs to 15 residues. V lost 5 bases and J lost 0; bases outside the gene matches: 7. The CDR3 is CASSRGGVYQETQYF. For the CDR3, the DNA is TGTGCCAGCAGTCGAGGGGGCGTGTACCAAGAGACCCAGTACTTC.

The chain is built from TRBV6-5 and TRBJ2-7, with D possibly being TRBD2 (5 bases). The CDR3 loop spans 14 amino acids. V was trimmed by 2 bases and J by 2 bases, leaving 10 bases between them. Germline V lookup: CDR1 MNHEY, CDR2 SVGAGI. The CDR3 is CASSYVRTPYEQYF. For the CDR3, the DNA is TGTGCCAGCAGTTACGTCAGGACTCCCTACGAGCAGTACTTC.

This clone was observed once. The chain is built from TRBV9 and TRBJ2-6, with TRBD1 identical over 11 bases. Germline trimming cut 3 bases from V and 4 bases from J; bases unmatched to any gene: 9. The CDR3 contains 18 residues. From germline, CDR1 is SGDLS and CDR2 YYNGEE. The CDR3 loop is CASSARDRGSSGANVLTF. The DNA for the CDR3 is TGTGCCAGCAGCGCCCGGGACAGGGGGTCGTCGGGGGCCAACGTCCTGACTTTC.

This rearrangement joins TRBV11-2 to TRBJ2-7, with D maybe TRBD1 (5 bases). Germline V gene data show CDR1 as SGHAT and CDR2 as FQNNGV. This CDR3 has 13 amino acids. V was pared by 5 bases and J by 3 bases, with 11 bases between. The CDR3 loop is CASSLTDNYEQYF. CDR3 in DNA: TGTGCCAGCAGCCTAACGGACAACTACGAGCAGTACTTC.

This clone was seen more than once but under ten times. The J gene is TRBJ1-6, the V gene TRBV9; D call uncertain. The germline CDR1 and CDR2 sequences are SGDLS and YYNGEE. V was pared by 3 bases and J by 0 bases, with 4 bases between. The CDR3 is made up of 14 amino acids. CDR3: CASSESSYNSPLHF. The CDR3 DNA follows: TGTGCCAGCAGCGAGAGCTCCTATAATTCACCCCTCCACTTT. Together with reference TRBV9 and TRBJ1-6, the CDR3 gives the full variable domain: DSGVTQTPKHLITATGQRVTLRCSPRSGDLSVYWYQQSLDQGLQFLIQYYNGEERAKGNILERFSAQQFPDLHSELNLSSLELGDSALYFCASSESSYNSPLHFGNGTRLTVT.

The chain combines TRBV9 with TRBJ2-7; 9 bases are shared with TRBD2. V shed 0 bases, J shed 4 bases, and the junction held 2 bases outside the gene matches. In germline, CDR1 is SGDLS, CDR2 YYNGEE. This CDR3 has 14 residues. CDR3 DNA sequence: TGTGCCAGCAGCGTAGGCGGGAGGGTTTACGAGCAGTACTTC. Translating it yields CASSVGGRVYEQYF. The full variable domain, its missing parts supplied by reference TRBV9 and TRBJ2-7, is DSGVTQTPKHLITATGQRVTLRCSPRSGDLSVYWYQQSLDQGLQFLIQYYNGEERAKGNILERFSAQQFPDLHSELNLSSLELGDSALYFCASSVGGRVYEQYFGPGTRLTVT.

Only a few counts were recorded for this clone. The rearrangement uses TRBV19 and TRBJ1-2, with 7 bases lining up with TRBD1. The CDR3 runs to 16 residues. CDR1 LNHDA and CDR2 SQIVND come from the germline V gene (reference sequence). The V segment lost 5 bases and the J segment 5 bases; nucleotides outside the gene matches: 14. The CDR3 loop reads CASSVSGTERLYGYTF. The CDR3 DNA reads TGTGCCAGTAGTGTCTCCGGGACAGAAAGACTGTATGGCTACACCTTC.

This clone was seen once. The chain is built from TRBV2 and TRBJ2-1, with 12 bases that match TRBD2. The V segment lost 5 bases and the J segment 7 bases; nucleotides outside the gene matches: 6. Germline V gene sequence: CDR1 SNHLY, CDR2 FYNNEI. The CDR3 length is 15 residues. The CDR3: CASSTLAGGGNEQFF. The CDR3 bases are TGTGCCAGCAGTACCCTAGCGGGAGGGGGGAATGAGCAGTTCTTC.

The gene calls are TRBV5-1 and TRBJ1-3; D unresolved. V was cut by 1 base and J by 0 bases, with 11 bases left in between. Germline CDR1 reads SGHRS; CDR2 reads YFSETQ. There are 16 residues in the CDR3. The CDR3 reads CASSLSGGASGNTIYF. CDR3 coding DNA: TGCGCCAGCAGCTTGTCGGGAGGTGCCTCTGGAAACACCATATATTTT.

This chain connects TRBV5-4 to TRBJ2-5; D perhaps matches TRBD2 (5 bases). The CDR3 runs 15 residues. V was cut by 3 bases and J by 11 bases, with 23 bases left in between. Germline loops: CDR1 SGHNT, CDR2 YYREEE (reference sequence). CDR3 sequence: CASSYQNLLETEQYF. CDR3 coding DNA: TGTGCCAGCAGCTATCAGAACCTACTAGAGACGGAGCAGTACTTC. The full variable domain, with the rest looked up from reference TRBV5-4 and TRBJ2-5, is ETGVTQSPTHLIKTRGQQVTLRCSSQSGHNTVSWYQQALGQGPQFIFQYYREEENGRGNFPPRFSGLQFPNYSSELNVNALELDDSALYLCASSYQNLLETEQYFGPGTRLLVL.

V and J are TRBV20-1 and TRBJ2-1, with 7 bases lining up with TRBD2. The germline gives CDR1 DFQATT, CDR2 SNEGSKA (reference sequence). Trimming at V came to 5 bases and at J to 10 bases, leaving 5 bases not matched to a gene. The CDR3 sequence is 11 residues long. As DNA, the CDR3 is TGCAGTGCTCCCGGACTAGAAGAGCAGTTCTTC. This gives the protein CSAPGLEEQFF.

The chain employs TRBV5-1 and TRBJ2-3; D is uncertain. Trimming took off 2 bases at V and 3 bases at J, with 7 bases between the two ends. The CDR3 consists of 13 residues. CDR1 and CDR2 from the germline V gene are SGHRS and YFSETQ. The CDR3 DNA is TGCGCCAGCAGCTTACAGTATACAGATACGCAGTATTTT. Encoded protein: CASSLQYTDTQYF.

This chain connects TRBV6-4 to TRBJ2-5; 10 bases match TRBD1. The ends lost 4 bases at V and 5 bases at J; junction bases unmatched: 1. The germline gives CDR1 MRHNA, CDR2 SNTAGT. The CDR3 consists of 13 residues. CDR3 sequence reads: CASSADRGETQYF. In DNA, the CDR3 is TGTGCCAGCAGTGCGGACAGGGGGGAGACCCAGTACTTC.

The rearrangement links TRBV5-1 to TRBJ1-1, with a possible D match to TRBD1 (5 bases). V was trimmed by 3 bases and J by 0 bases, leaving 15 bases between them. CDR1 and CDR2 from the germline V gene are SGHRS and YFSETQ. This CDR3 region has 16 residues. The CDR3 DNA sequence: TGCGCCAGCAGCTCGTATGACCAGGACATGAACACTGAAGCTTTCTTT. This codes for CASSSYDQDMNTEAFF.

This clone was seen only a few times. This CDR3 reads CASSPNRGSETQYF. CDR3 in DNA: TGTGCCAGCAGCCCCAACAGGGGCTCGGAGACCCAGTACTTC. V usage is TRBV7-3 and J usage is TRBJ2-5; TRBD1 matches 7 bases. The germline V gene encodes CDR1 SGHTA and CDR2 FQGTGA. CDR3 size: 14 residues. V lost 5 bases to trimming and J lost 5 bases; unmatched junction nucleotides: 8.